This T cell receptor (beta chain) was observed in a study of radiotherapy plus CTLA-4 blockade in lung cancer. Sequencing used immunoSEQ multiplex PCR; TCRdb keeps in-frame clones, though not all of them. The repertoire holds tens of thousands of clones, with around 81% as singletons. Trimming took 2 bases from V and 8 from J, leaving 12 bases between them. CDR1 MNHNY and CDR2 SVGAGI come from the germline V gene (reference sequence). The CDR3 has 13 amino acids. The material was peripheral blood, obtained from a patient treated with radiotherapy plus ipilimumab. The chain is built from TRBV6-6 and TRBJ1-2, with D maybe TRBD1 (6 bases). This clonotype originated in a human donor with non-small cell lung cancer whose response to radiotherapy plus ipilimumab could not be evaluated. Some clones in this sample may be carry-over from other donors' samples. The CDR3 spells CASSYMGAPGYTF. The CDR3 DNA sequence: TGTGCCAGCAGTTACATGGGGGCGCCCGGCTACACCTTC.